This paragraph covers one TCR beta chain sequence. Trimming cost V 8 bases and J 4 bases, with 17 bases left between them. Germline V gene lookup returns CDR1 SGHTA and CDR2 FQGNSA. This CDR3 region has 14 residues. The data belong to a study of blood T cell repertoires in COVID-19. Libraries were prepared by immunoSEQ multiplex PCR; TCRdb keeps only in-frame clonotypes and omits some of them. The sample shows about 81,000 clones, around nine tenths of them seen only once. Sample: peripheral blood. The receptor's source is a man between 65 and 80 years old with active or convalescent COVID-19. The genes are TRBV7-2 and TRBJ1-2, with D hard to call. The CDR3 bases are TGTGCCAGCGGGCGTGTGGCCTCCGGCTATGGCTACACCTTC. It encodes CASGRVASGYGYTF.